The next 9 T cell receptor beta chains were all read from a single sample in a study of PD-1 blockade in classical Hodgkin lymphoma. The time point: newly diagnosed, previously untreated cHL patient sample. Sequencing was performed with immunoSEQ multiplex PCR; in TCRdb, only in-frame clones are kept and a portion is missing. The sample includes around 27,000 clones, about nine tenths of them seen just once. The sample taken for sequencing was peripheral blood mononuclear cells (PBMCs). The receptors originated from a human donor with classical Hodgkin lymphoma.

This chain connects TRBV7-6 to TRBJ2-5; the match to TRBD1 covers 11 bases. This CDR3 contains 16 residues. Trimming cost V 1 base and J 5 bases; bases outside gene matches: 6. From germline, CDR1 is SGHVS and CDR2 FNYEAQ. CDR3 region: CASSLGGTGGRETQYF. In nucleotides, the CDR3 is TGTGCCAGCAGCTTAGGGGGGACAGGGGGTCGTGAGACCCAGTACTTC.

The CDR3 loop reads CASSPGPELNTEAFF. As DNA, the CDR3 is TGCGCCAGCAGTCCGGGCCCAGAATTGAACACTGAAGCTTTCTTT. The gene calls are TRBV5-1 and TRBJ1-1; D is ambiguous. The CDR3 totals 15 residues. The germline V gene encodes CDR1 SGHRS and CDR2 YFSETQ. V lost 5 bases and J 0 bases, leaving 14 bases between the germline ends. The variable domain in full, completed from reference TRBV5-1 and TRBJ1-1, reads KAGVTQTPRYLIKTRGQQVTLSCSPISGHRSVSWYQQTPGQGLQFLFEYFSETQRNKGNFPGRFSGRQFSNSRSEMNVSTLELGDSALYLCASSPGPELNTEAFFGQGTRLTVV.

A few counts support this clone. V usage is TRBV28 and J usage is TRBJ2-5; possible D gene TRBD2, 6 bases. Germline CDR1 reads MDHEN; CDR2 reads SYDVKM. The CDR3 totals 13 residues. V was pared by 9 bases and J by 5 bases, with 16 bases between. The CDR3 region is CASGPGGRETQYF. CDR3 DNA: TGTGCCAGTGGGCCTGGGGGGAGGGAGACCCAGTACTTC.

The genes are TRBV28 and TRBJ2-7, with 9 bases matching TRBD1. CDR3 length: 15 amino acids. The V gene end was trimmed by 4 bases and the J gene end by 4 bases; junction bases not matched to a gene: 8. Germline V gives CDR1 MDHEN, CDR2 SYDVKM. This chain's CDR3 is CASSSSGQGRYEQYF. CDR3 bases: TGTGCCAGCAGTTCATCGGGACAGGGTCGGTACGAGCAGTACTTC.

The chain links TRBV7-3 to TRBJ2-3; D uncertain. This CDR3 has 15 residues. Germline V lookup: CDR1 SGHTA, CDR2 FQGTGA. The ends were cut back, 1 base at V and 0 bases at J, with 8 bases in the middle. CDR3 sequence reads: CASSLRGYSTDTQYF. The CDR3, as DNA: TGTGCCAGCAGCTTAAGGGGTTATAGCACAGATACGCAGTATTTT.

The chain is built from TRBV5-1 and TRBJ2-4; the D call may be TRBD1 or TRBD2 (6 bases each). Germline V gene sequence: CDR1 SGHRS, CDR2 YFSETQ. The CDR3 is 16 residues long. V was shortened by 2 bases and J by 1 base, with 13 bases between the two germline ends. The CDR3 spells CASSFEGGLAKNIQYF. CDR3 sequence (DNA): TGCGCCAGCAGCTTTGAGGGGGGCTTGGCCAAAAACATTCAGTACTTC.

The CDR3 coding sequence is TGTGCCACCGAGGACAGGGTGAACACTGAAGCTTTCTTT. It is translated as CATEDRVNTEAFF. V usage is TRBV6-1 and J usage is TRBJ1-1; 8 bases line up with TRBD1. Germline V CDR1 and CDR2: MNHNS, SASEGT. V trimming: 10 bases; J trimming: 0 bases; junction bases outside the gene matches: 4. CDR3 length equals 13 residues.

The rearrangement uses TRBV11-1 and TRBJ1-6, with unresolved D. The germline V and J ends were trimmed by 1 base and 8 bases, with 9 bases remaining between them. The V gene's germline CDR1 is SGHAT and CDR2 FQDESV (reference sequence). The CDR3 contains 14 residues. The CDR3 reads CASSLEGDYSPLHF. Written as DNA, the CDR3 is TGTGCCAGCAGCTTAGAGGGCGATTATTCACCCCTCCACTTT.

CDR3 DNA sequence: TGCGCCAGCAGCCAAGGAGCGGGAAGGCAAGAGACCCAGTACTTC. Protein: CASSQGAGRQETQYF. The chain recombines TRBV4-1 with TRBJ2-5; 7 nucleotides match TRBD2. This CDR3 has 15 amino acids. Germline lookup yields CDR1 MGHRA and CDR2 YSYEKL. Trimming took 1 base from V and 2 from J; bases not matched to a gene: 4.